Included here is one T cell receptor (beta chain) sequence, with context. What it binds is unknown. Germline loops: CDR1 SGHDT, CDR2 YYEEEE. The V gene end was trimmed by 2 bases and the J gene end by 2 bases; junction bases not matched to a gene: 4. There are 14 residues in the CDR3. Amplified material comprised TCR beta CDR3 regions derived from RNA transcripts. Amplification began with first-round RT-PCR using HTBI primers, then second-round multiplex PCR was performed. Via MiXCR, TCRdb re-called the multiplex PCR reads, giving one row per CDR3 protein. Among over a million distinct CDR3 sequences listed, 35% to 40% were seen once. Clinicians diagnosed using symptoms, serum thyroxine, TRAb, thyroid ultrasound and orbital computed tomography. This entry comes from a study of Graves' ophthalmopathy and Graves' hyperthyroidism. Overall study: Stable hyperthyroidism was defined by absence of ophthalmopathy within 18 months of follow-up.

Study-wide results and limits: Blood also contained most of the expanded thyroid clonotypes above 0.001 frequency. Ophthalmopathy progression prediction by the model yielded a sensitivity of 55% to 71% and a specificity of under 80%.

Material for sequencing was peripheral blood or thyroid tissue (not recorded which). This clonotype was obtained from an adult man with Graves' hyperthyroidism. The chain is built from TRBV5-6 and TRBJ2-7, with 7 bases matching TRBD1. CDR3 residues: CASSFTGETYEQYF. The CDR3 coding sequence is TGTGCCAGCAGCTTCACAGGGGAAACCTACGAGCAGTACTTC.